These 22 T cell receptor beta chains came from one sample sequenced in a study of OX40 agonist ivuxolimab in advanced cancers. Clones were read by immunoSEQ multiplex PCR, and TCRdb kept only the in-frame ones, dropping some. The data show tens of thousands of clones, about 76% seen once. Specimen: CD4+ or CD8+ T cells sorted from blood, collected in a trial of the OX40 agonist ivuxolimab. The receptors here all came from an adult with an advanced solid tumor such as melanoma, head and neck, liver or kidney cancer.

J is TRBJ2-2 and V is TRBV9; unclear D gene. Between the trimmed V and J ends, which lost 0 bases and 1 base, there was a span of 10 bases. The CDR3 length is 16 residues. Germline V gene data show CDR1 as SGDLS and CDR2 as YYNGEE. The CDR3 DNA follows: TGTGCCAGCAGCGTAGATTTGGTGCAGAACACCGGGGAGCTGTTTTTT. The encoded protein is CASSVDLVQNTGELFF.

The chain uses TRBV10-2 and TRBJ2-5; no reliable D call. The J call may be in error: the DNA end matches TRBJ2-7 better. The CDR3 is 13 amino acids. Germline CDR1 reads WSHSY; CDR2 reads SAAADI. The CDR3: CASSDSLDYEQYF. CDR3 DNA: TGCGCCAGCAGTGATTCTTTGGACTACGAGCAGTACTTC.

The V and J genes are TRBV18 and TRBJ2-7; possible D gene TRBD2, 6 bases. V was shortened by 6 bases and J by 0 bases, with 12 bases between the two germline ends. The CDR3 loop spans 14 amino acids. Germline loops: CDR1 KGHSH, CDR2 LQKENI. CDR3 DNA sequence: TGTGCCAGCTCCCCGGGGGTAGGCTCCTACGAGCAGTACTTC. Residues: CASSPGVGSYEQYF.

This chain uses TRBV5-6 with TRBJ2-7; no definite D call. Trimming cost V 1 base and J 2 bases, with 7 bases left between them. Per germline, CDR1 SGHDT and CDR2 YYEEEE. CDR3 length: 13 amino acids. CDR3 nucleotides: TGTGCCAGCAGCTTGATGGGCCCCTACGAGCAGTACTTC. This translates into CASSLMGPYEQYF.

The rearrangement joins TRBV15 to TRBJ2-4; no reliable D call. CDR1 and CDR2 from the germline V gene are LNHNV and YYDKDF (reference sequence). This CDR3 has 15 residues. V shed 3 bases and J shed 7 bases, with 16 bases lying between them. CDR3 sequence reads: CATSSDIGSLNIQYF. CDR3 nucleotides: TGTGCCACCAGCAGCGACATAGGCTCGCTGAACATTCAGTACTTC.

The chain links TRBV4-1 to TRBJ2-1, with D possibly TRBD1 on 6 matching bases. CDR1 MGHRA and CDR2 YSYEKL come from the germline V gene. This CDR3 contains 16 residues. V lost 0 bases to trimming and J lost 10 bases, with 19 bases between them. The CDR3 protein is CASSQEGVRQAGEQFF. CDR3 in DNA: TGCGCCAGCAGCCAAGAAGGAGTTCGACAGGCCGGCGAGCAGTTCTTC.

Concerning this clone: The junction departs from germline at one end; a sequencing error may be responsible. The sample contains more than one DNA sequence encoding this CDR3. The chain employs TRBV9 and TRBJ2-7; tentatively, D is TRBD2 (5 bases). Germline assignment: CDR1 SGDLS and CDR2 YYNGEE. The CDR3 sequence is 13 residues long. The CDR3 sequence: CASSVEDSNEQYF. Here the CDR3 DNA reads TGTGCCAGCAGCGTCGAGGACTCCAACGAGCAATACTTC.

This clone appeared once. The V call is TRBV2, the J call TRBJ2-7; 7 bases agree with TRBD2. Unmatched junction bases numbered 11, after V lost 3 bases and J lost 3 bases. This CDR3 has 16 amino acids. Looked up from germline, CDR1 is SNHLY and CDR2 is FYNNEI. The CDR3 DNA reads as TGTGCCAGCAGTGACATTCCCGGGCGGGGGAGCTACGAGCAGTACTTC. This gives the protein CASSDIPGRGSYEQYF.

The chain has TRBV6-1 and TRBJ1-2; tentatively, D is TRBD1 (5 bases). Germline V lookup: CDR1 MNHNS, CDR2 SASEGT. This CDR3 spans 12 amino acids. The V end was cut by 8 bases, the J end by 4 bases, with 11 bases between. The CDR3 bases are TGTGCCAGCGGGACGGCCTCCTATGGCTACACCTTC. Translation: CASGTASYGYTF.

The chain is built from TRBV9 and TRBJ2-5; 7 bases line up with TRBD2. Germline V gives CDR1 SGDLS, CDR2 YYNGEE. V lost 6 bases to trimming and J lost 1 base; unmatched junction nucleotides: 6. The CDR3 runs to 14 residues. The chain's CDR3 is CASTKSGTQETQYF. The CDR3 region has the DNA TGTGCCAGCACCAAAAGCGGGACCCAAGAGACCCAGTACTTC.

This chain joins TRBV7-8 and TRBJ2-5; TRBD2 is a possible D gene (5 bases). Germline CDR1 is SGHVS and CDR2 is FQNEAQ. The CDR3 loop spans 13 amino acids. Trimming stripped 3 bases from V and 3 bases from J, with 8 bases between. CDR3 DNA sequence: TGTGCCAGCAGCTTTCCGGAGGAAGAGACCCAGTACTTC. Protein product: CASSFPEEETQYF.

The gene calls are TRBV2 and TRBJ1-4; D is undetermined. V was trimmed by 0 bases and J by 7 bases, leaving 15 bases between them. The CDR3 spans 16 residues. Germline-derived CDR1 and CDR2 are SNHLY and FYNNEI. CDR3 amino acids: CASSEAYMRRGEKLFF. In DNA form, the CDR3 reads TGTGCCAGCAGTGAAGCTTACATGAGACGAGGTGAAAAACTGTTTTTT.

The genes are TRBV27 and TRBJ2-1; TRBD2 matches 7 bases. There are 13 residues in the CDR3. V lost 11 bases and J lost 6; bases outside the gene matches: 10. Germline V gene lookup returns CDR1 MNHEY and CDR2 SMNVEV (reference sequence). The CDR3 spells CASTGLGSNEQFF. Here the CDR3 DNA reads TGTGCCTCCACCGGACTAGGTAGCAATGAGCAGTTCTTC.

This clone was observed a single time. V usage is TRBV7-2 and J usage is TRBJ1-1, with D unclear. Germline assignment: CDR1 SGHTA and CDR2 FQGNSA. The CDR3 has 13 amino acids. Trimming removed 2 bases from V and 4 bases from J, with 8 bases in between. CDR3 nucleotides: TGTGCCAGCAGCTTAACCCTTATCACTGAAGCTTTCTTT. The encoded protein is CASSLTLITEAFF. Drawing the rest from reference TRBV7-2 and TRBJ1-1, the complete variable domain is GAGVSQSPSNKVTEKGKDVELRCDPISGHTALYWYRQSLGQGLEFLIYFQGNSAPDKSGLPSDRFSAERTGGSVSTLTIQRTQQEDSAVYLCASSLTLITEAFFGQGTRLTVV.

The sample holds one count of this clone. The CDR3 loop reads CAISEPTEPISNYGYTF. The CDR3, as DNA: TGTGCCATCAGTGAACCGACAGAGCCCATCTCTAACTATGGCTACACCTTC. This chain links TRBV10-3 with TRBJ1-2, with D perhaps TRBD1 (5 bases). The V end was cut by 3 bases, the J end by 0 bases, with 17 bases between. Germline lookup yields CDR1 ENHRY and CDR2 SYGVKD. The CDR3 has 17 residues.

The rearrangement uses TRBV29-1 and TRBJ2-7, with a weak D call TRBD1 (5 bases). The germline V gene encodes CDR1 SQVTM and CDR2 ANQGSEA. Trimming shortened V by 6 bases and J by 7 bases, and 31 bases separated the two germline ends. CDR3 length equals 17 residues. The CDR3 DNA is TGCAGCGTCTTCCTGGCGATTTACACCCAGGGAAGGGGAGAGCAGTACTTC. Protein sequence: CSVFLAIYTQGRGEQYF.

V and J are TRBV7-2 and TRBJ2-5; D call uncertain. The CDR3 extends over 13 amino acids. With 5 bases removed from V and 4 bases from J, the gap between germline ends came to 11 bases. CDR1 is SGHTA and CDR2 is FQGNSA in the germline V gene. CDR3 in DNA: TGTGCCAGCAGCAAGCCTACACTAGAGACCCAGTACTTC. This encodes CASSKPTLETQYF.

The V gene is TRBV19, the J gene TRBJ1-5; D unclear. V was trimmed by 7 bases and J by 0 bases, leaving 10 bases between them. Per germline, CDR1 LNHDA and CDR2 SQIVND (reference sequence). The CDR3 runs 14 residues. The CDR3 sequence is CASKIVDSNQPQHF. The CDR3 DNA is TGTGCCAGTAAGATAGTGGATAGCAATCAGCCCCAGCATTTT.

This clone has just one count. The gene calls are TRBV28 and TRBJ1-2; tentatively, D is TRBD1 (6 bases). Germline CDR1 MDHEN, CDR2 SYDVKM. V was trimmed by 8 bases and J by 7 bases, leaving 20 bases between them. This CDR3 is built from 14 residues. In DNA, the CDR3 is TGTGCCAGCCATACTACGATGGACAGTATTGGCTACACCTTC. The encoded protein is CASHTTMDSIGYTF.

The chain joins TRBV10-2 to TRBJ2-5; 7 bases are shared with TRBD1. The CDR3 contains 14 residues. CDR1 WSHSY and CDR2 SAAADI come from the germline V gene. The ends lost 1 base at V and 1 base at J; junction bases unmatched: 0. CDR3 sequence reads: CASSEWDSQETQYF. CDR3 DNA: TGCGCCAGCAGTGAGTGGGACAGCCAAGAGACCCAGTACTTC.

The chain joins TRBV30 to TRBJ2-1; TRBD2 is a possible D gene (5 bases). Germline loops: CDR1 GTSNPN, CDR2 SVGIG (reference sequence). Trimming removed 0 bases at V and 5 bases at J, with 14 bases between. The CDR3 extends over 15 amino acids. In DNA, the CDR3 is TGTGCCTGGAGTGTATTTGCGGGCCTAAACAATGAGCAGTTCTTC. Encoded protein: CAWSVFAGLNNEQFF.

The chain links TRBV14 to TRBJ2-5, with D perhaps matching TRBD1 or TRBD2 (5 bases each). Trimming took off 3 bases at V and 4 bases at J, with 12 bases between the two ends. Per the germline V gene, CDR1 is SGHDN and CDR2 is FVKESK. The CDR3 covers 14 residues. The CDR3 DNA reads as TGTGCCAGCAGCCAGGAACTGAGGGGAGAGACCCAGTACTTC. This codes for CASSQELRGETQYF.